This TCR beta chain stems from a study of blood T cell repertoires in COVID-19. The protocol was immunoSEQ multiplex PCR, while the TCRdb copy is restricted to in-frame clones and leaves out a portion. The sample has about 200,000 clones, 70% to 90% seen once; the top ten hold 0.75% to 0.9%. Germline CDR1 KGHSH, CDR2 LQKENI. The V segment lost 3 bases and the J segment 2 bases; nucleotides outside the gene matches: 1. The CDR3 consists of 13 residues. This chain links TRBV18 with TRBJ2-7; TRBD2 agrees at 7 bases. This clonotype originated in a woman in her 70s with acute or convalescent COVID-19. Input material: peripheral blood. The CDR3: CASSPSGAYEQYF. The CDR3 nucleotides read TGTGCCAGCTCACCGAGCGGGGCCTACGAGCAGTACTTC.